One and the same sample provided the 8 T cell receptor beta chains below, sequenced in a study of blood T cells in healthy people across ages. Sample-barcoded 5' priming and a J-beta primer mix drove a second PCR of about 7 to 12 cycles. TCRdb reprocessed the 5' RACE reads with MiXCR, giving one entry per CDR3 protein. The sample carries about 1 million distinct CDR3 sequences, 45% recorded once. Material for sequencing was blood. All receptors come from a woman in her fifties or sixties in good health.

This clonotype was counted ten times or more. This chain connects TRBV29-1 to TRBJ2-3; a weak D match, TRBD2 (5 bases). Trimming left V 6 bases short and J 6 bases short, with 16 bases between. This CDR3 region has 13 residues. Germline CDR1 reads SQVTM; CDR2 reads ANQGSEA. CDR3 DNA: TGCAGCGTCGCGACGGGAACCCCCGATACGCAGTATTTT. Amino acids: CSVATGTPDTQYF.

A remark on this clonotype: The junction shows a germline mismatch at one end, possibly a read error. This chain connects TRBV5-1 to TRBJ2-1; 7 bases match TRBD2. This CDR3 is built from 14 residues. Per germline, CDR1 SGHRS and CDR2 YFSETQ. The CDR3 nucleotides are TGCACCAGCAGCTTGGGAGGGTCCTACAATGAGCAGTTCTTC. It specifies CTSSLGGSYNEQFF.

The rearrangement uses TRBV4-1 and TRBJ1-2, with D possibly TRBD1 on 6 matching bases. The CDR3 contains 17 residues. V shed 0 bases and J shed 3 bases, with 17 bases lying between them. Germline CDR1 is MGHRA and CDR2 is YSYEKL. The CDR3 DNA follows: TGCGCCAGCAGCCAAGATCATGGGGGGGCACGGTACTATGGCTACACCTTC. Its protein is CASSQDHGGARYYGYTF.

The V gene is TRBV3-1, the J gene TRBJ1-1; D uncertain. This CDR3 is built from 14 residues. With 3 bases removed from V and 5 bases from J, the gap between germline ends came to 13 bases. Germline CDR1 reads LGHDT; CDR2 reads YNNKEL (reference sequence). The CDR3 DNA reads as TGTGCCAGCAGCCAGTTGAGAGGGATAACTGAAGCTTTCTTT. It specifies CASSQLRGITEAFF. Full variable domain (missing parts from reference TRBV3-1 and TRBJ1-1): DTAVSQTPKYLVTQMGNDKSIKCEQNLGHDTMYWYKQDSKKFLKIMFSYNNKELIINETVPNRFSPKSPDKAHLNLHINSLELGDSAVYFCASSQLRGITEAFFGQGTRLTVV.

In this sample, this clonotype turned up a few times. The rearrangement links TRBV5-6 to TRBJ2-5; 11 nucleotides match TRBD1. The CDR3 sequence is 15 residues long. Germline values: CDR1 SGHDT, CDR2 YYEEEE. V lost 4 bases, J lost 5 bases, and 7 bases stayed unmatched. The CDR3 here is CASSPDRGRRETQYF. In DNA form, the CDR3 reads TGTGCCAGCAGCCCGGACAGGGGGCGTAGGGAGACCCAGTACTTC.

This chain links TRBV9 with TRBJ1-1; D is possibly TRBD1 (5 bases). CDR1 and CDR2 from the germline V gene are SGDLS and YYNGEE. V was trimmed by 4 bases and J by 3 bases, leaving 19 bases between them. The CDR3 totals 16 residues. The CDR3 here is CASSHHATEGHTEAFF. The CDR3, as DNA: TGTGCCAGCAGCCACCACGCTACAGAGGGGCACACTGAAGCTTTCTTT.

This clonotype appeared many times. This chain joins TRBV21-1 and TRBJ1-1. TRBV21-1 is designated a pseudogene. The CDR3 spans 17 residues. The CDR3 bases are TGTGCCAGCAGCAAGAGGGAGGGAGAGCGGTGTTGGACTGAAGCTTTCTTT. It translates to CASSKREGERCWTEAFF.

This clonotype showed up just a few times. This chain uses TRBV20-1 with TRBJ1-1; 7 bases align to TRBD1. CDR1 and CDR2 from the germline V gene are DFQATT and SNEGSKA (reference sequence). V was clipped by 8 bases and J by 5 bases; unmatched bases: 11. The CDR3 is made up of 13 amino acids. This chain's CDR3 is CSSGKTGLTEAFF. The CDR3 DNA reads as TGCAGTAGCGGGAAGACAGGGCTGACTGAAGCTTTCTTT.